Shown below are 10 T cell receptor beta chains from a single sample sequenced in a study of identical twins. TCRdb reprocessed the 5' RACE reads via MiXCR and lists one record per CDR3 protein. The table has about 920,000 distinct CDR3 sequences, approximately 13% seen once; the top ten hold around 1.6%. The data also belong to a second study, concerning yellow fever vaccine responses in identical twins.

Sequencing was done on a sample of PBMCs. These receptors were obtained from a woman aged 18 to 35 in good health.

This clonotype was recorded a few times. The chain combines TRBV4-1 with TRBJ2-7, with D possibly being TRBD2 (6 bases). Germline CDR1 reads MGHRA; CDR2 reads YSYEKL. With 1 base removed from V and 3 bases from J, the gap between germline ends came to 10 bases. This CDR3 region has 14 residues. CDR3 region: CASSQGAGYYEQYF. The CDR3 DNA is TGCGCCAGCAGCCAAGGGGCGGGATACTACGAGCAGTACTTC.

On this clonotype itself: The junction does not match germline at one end; this may be a read error. This rearrangement joins TRBV4-2 to TRBJ2-6; tentative D call: TRBD1 (5 bases). Germline assignment: CDR1 LGHNA and CDR2 YNFKEQ. The length of the CDR3 is 18 residues. The CDR3 reads CASSLLTVGGSGANVLTF. The CDR3 DNA follows: TGTGCCAGCAGCCTTCTGACAGTAGGTGGCTCTGGGGCCAATGTCCTGACTTTC.

The rearrangement joins TRBV21-1 to TRBJ1-1. TRBV21-1 is described as a pseudogene. The CDR3 has 17 residues. The CDR3 region has the DNA TGTGCCAGCAGCAAAGTGGCCAGTAGGTTCAACTTCACTGAAGCTTTCTTT. This codes for CASSKVASRFNFTEAFF.

CDR3 sequence (DNA): TGTGCCAGCGAGGGGCGTCGCGAGCAGTACTTC. It encodes CASEGRREQYF. The V call is TRBV2, the J call TRBJ2-7; TRBD1 or TRBD2 may be the D gene (5 bases each). Germline lookup yields CDR1 SNHLY and CDR2 FYNNEI. The CDR3 extends over 11 amino acids. With 8 bases removed from V and 6 bases from J, the gap between germline ends came to 11 bases.

This clonotype was counted a few times. The rearrangement uses TRBV25-1 and TRBJ2-7; D uncertain. V was clipped by 0 bases and J by 6 bases, with 9 bases between them. This CDR3 has 13 residues. Germline CDR1 is MGHDK and CDR2 is SYGVNS. CDR3 region: CASSEYSGGEQYF. CDR3 nucleotides: TGTGCCAGCAGTGAATATAGTGGTGGCGAGCAGTACTTC.

This clonotype has a count of ten or more. The V call is TRBV7-9, the J call TRBJ2-5; weak D call: TRBD1 (5 bases). Germline V gene lookup returns CDR1 SEHNR and CDR2 FQNEAQ (reference sequence). V shed 3 bases and J shed 4 bases, with 12 bases lying between them. The CDR3 contains 14 residues. CDR3 DNA: TGTGCCAGCAGCTTTGGTCAGGGTGCAGAGACCCAGTACTTC. This encodes CASSFGQGAETQYF.

In its sample, this clonotype was seen a few times. The CDR3 DNA reads TGTGCCAGCAGTAAAGAAGTAAATTCACCCCTCCACTTT. This codes for CASSKEVNSPLHF. J is TRBJ1-6 and V is TRBV2; no firm D call. Deletions cut 5 bases from V and 7 bases from J, with 9 bases between. This CDR3 has 13 amino acids. From germline, CDR1 is SNHLY and CDR2 FYNNEI.

This clonotype was detected only a few times. The gene calls are TRBV25-1 and TRBJ2-2; TRBD1 aligns across 9 bases. The CDR3 extends over 15 amino acids. Germline trimming cut 5 bases from V and 5 bases from J; bases unmatched to any gene: 6. Germline CDR1 is MGHDK and CDR2 is SYGVNS. The CDR3 nucleotides read TGTGCCAGCAGTTCATACAGGGGGCTTACCGGGGAGCTGTTTTTT. As protein: CASSSYRGLTGELFF.

This clonotype has just a few counts. The rearrangement uses TRBV4-1 and TRBJ2-2; perhaps TRBD2 as D (6 bases). The CDR3 extends over 17 amino acids. Trimming shortened V by 2 bases and J by 3 bases, and 16 bases separated the two germline ends. The germline V gene has CDR1 MGHRA and CDR2 YSYEKL. CDR3 sequence reads: CASSQTSMGLDTGELFF. The CDR3 nucleotides read TGCGCCAGCAGCCAAACAAGCATGGGACTGGACACCGGGGAGCTGTTTTTT.

This rearrangement joins TRBV6-1 to TRBJ2-7, with 15 bases that match TRBD2. The J segment lost 7 bases and the V segment lost 0 bases, leaving 13 bases of the junction unmatched. Per the germline V gene, CDR1 is MNHNS and CDR2 is SASEGT. The length of the CDR3 is 19 residues. The CDR3 reads CASSEAPGLAGGPNKEQYF. For the CDR3, the DNA is TGTGCCAGCAGTGAAGCCCCTGGACTAGCGGGAGGGCCTAATAAGGAGCAGTACTTC.